These 20 T cell receptor beta chains were all obtained from the same sample, sequenced in a study of cytomegalovirus exposure and HLA in healthy donors. Use of 60 Vbeta and 13 Jbeta primers characterized the PCR. Assay used: immunoSEQ multiplex PCR; TCRdb lists only in-frame clones, some missing. The sample lists roughly 110,000 clones, 82% occurring once. Sequenced input: PBMCs. All receptors come from a woman aged 18 to 35 in good health and CMV-seronegative.

The chain links TRBV7-2 to TRBJ1-1, with TRBD1 as a possible D gene (6 bases). V lost 3 bases and J 0 bases, leaving 23 bases between the germline ends. CDR1 and CDR2 (germline): SGHTA, FQGNSA. The CDR3 loop spans 19 amino acids. The CDR3 spells CASSFSAGGLKIMNTEAFF. The CDR3 nucleotides are TGTGCCAGCAGCTTCTCGGCTGGGGGCCTTAAAATCATGAACACTGAAGCTTTCTTT.

This chain links TRBV9 with TRBJ2-1; 12 bases map to TRBD2. The CDR3 covers 15 residues. CDR1 SGDLS and CDR2 YYNGEE come from the germline V gene. The ends lost 3 bases at V and 9 bases at J; junction bases unmatched: 7. In DNA, the CDR3 is TGTGCCAGCAGCGGGACTAGCGGGGCCGCGAGTGAGCAGTTCTTC. Protein: CASSGTSGAASEQFF.

The genes are TRBV6-5 and TRBJ2-2, with 8 bases matching TRBD1. The length of the CDR3 is 15 residues. CDR1 MNHEY and CDR2 SVGAGI come from the germline V gene. J was trimmed by 1 base and V by 2 bases; bases with no gene match: 0. CDR3 amino acids: CASSYDRGNTGELFF. The CDR3 bases are TGTGCCAGCAGTTACGACAGGGGGAACACCGGGGAGCTGTTTTTT.

V and J are TRBV19 and TRBJ1-1, with D possibly TRBD1 on 5 matching bases. The CDR3 is 13 residues long. Trimming removed 1 base at V and 6 bases at J, with 9 bases between. Germline V gives CDR1 LNHDA, CDR2 SQIVND (reference sequence). CDR3 region: CASSIGRGSEAFF. DNA for the CDR3: TGTGCCAGTAGTATAGGTAGGGGATCTGAAGCTTTCTTT.

The genes are TRBV7-8 and TRBJ1-1; 9 bases agree with TRBD1. Germline CDR1 SGHVS, CDR2 FQNEAQ. This CDR3 region has 17 residues. V shed 6 bases and J 0 bases; nucleotides not matched to a gene: 11. As DNA, the CDR3 is TGTGCCAGCAGGCGACCGGGACAGGGTTTTATGAACACTGAAGCTTTCTTT. Translation: CASRRPGQGFMNTEAFF.

The chain links TRBV10-3 to TRBJ1-1; TRBD1 is a possible D gene (5 bases). CDR1 ENHRY and CDR2 SYGVKD come from the germline V gene. The CDR3 is 14 amino acids. The V gene lost 8 bases and the J gene lost 0 bases, with 13 bases spanning the gap. The CDR3 loop reads CAIQDNAVNTEAFF. The DNA for the CDR3 is TGTGCCATCCAGGACAATGCCGTGAACACTGAAGCTTTCTTT.

This rearrangement joins TRBV27 to TRBJ2-7; D is perhaps TRBD1 (5 bases). The length of the CDR3 is 15 residues. The ends were cut back, 3 bases at V and 0 bases at J, with 12 bases in the middle. CDR1 is MNHEY, CDR2 SMNVEV, per germline (reference sequence). DNA for the CDR3: TGTGCCAGCAGTTTGAGCAGGGCGAGCTCCTACGAGCAGTACGTC. As protein: CASSLSRASSYEQYV.

This clone was observed a handful of times. J is TRBJ1-4 and V is TRBV7-9; weak D call: TRBD1 (5 bases). The ends were cut back, 7 bases at V and 8 bases at J, with 14 bases in the middle. Per germline, CDR1 SEHNR and CDR2 FQNEAQ (reference sequence). CDR3 length equals 13 residues. The CDR3 is CASTTGGEEKLFF. DNA of the CDR3: TGTGCCAGCACCACCGGGGGAGAGGAAAAACTGTTTTTT.

The V gene is TRBV30, the J gene TRBJ2-5, with 10 bases fitting TRBD1. The CDR3 totals 11 residues. V lost 8 bases and J lost 5; bases outside the gene matches: 2. In germline, CDR1 is GTSNPN, CDR2 SVGIG (reference sequence). The CDR3 DNA follows: TGTGCCCGGGGACAGGGGGAGACCCAGTACTTC. Protein sequence: CARGQGETQYF.

This clone was seen a few times. V usage is TRBV11-3 and J usage is TRBJ1-3; D not certain. V lost 3 bases and J lost 2, with 11 bases in between. CDR1 is SGHNT, CDR2 YENEEA, per germline. This CDR3 is 15 amino acids long. CDR3 protein: CASSFLGRPGNTIYF. The DNA of the CDR3 is TGTGCCAGCAGCTTTCTCGGCAGGCCTGGAAACACCATATATTTT.

CDR3 protein: CASSLIAGGPSTGELFF. CDR3 DNA: TGTGCCAGCAGTCTCATAGCGGGAGGGCCTTCAACCGGGGAGCTGTTTTTT. The chain couples TRBV11-3 to TRBJ2-2; 11 bases line up with TRBD2. CDR3 length: 17 residues. V was clipped by 6 bases and J by 5 bases; unmatched bases: 11. The germline CDR1 and CDR2 sequences are SGHNT and YENEEA.

V gene TRBV7-9 combines with J gene TRBJ1-5; 7 bases agree with TRBD1. CDR3 length: 15 amino acids. Per germline, CDR1 SEHNR and CDR2 FQNEAQ (reference sequence). The junction had 9 bases not matched to a gene; V was cut back by 5 bases and J by 5 bases. The CDR3 coding sequence is TGTGCCAGCAGCGTAGGTGGGACAGCGGATCAGCCCCAGCATTTT. Translated, it gives CASSVGGTADQPQHF.

The rearrangement uses TRBV7-2 and TRBJ1-5; D unresolved. Germline-derived CDR1 and CDR2 are SGHTA and FQGNSA. The CDR3 spans 16 residues. V was shortened by 0 bases and J by 0 bases, with 9 bases between the two germline ends. CDR3 residues: CASSLAGRVSNQPQHF. CDR3 DNA sequence: TGTGCCAGCAGCTTAGCGGGCAGAGTTAGCAATCAGCCCCAGCATTTT.

The table lists this clone with a count of one. CDR3 sequence: CASSPLGQGGDEKLFF. CDR3 sequence (DNA): TGTGCCAGCAGTCCCTTGGGACAGGGAGGAGATGAAAAACTGTTTTTT. This chain uses TRBV27 with TRBJ1-4; 9 nucleotides line up with TRBD1. This CDR3 region has 16 residues. Germline CDR1 is MNHEY and CDR2 is SMNVEV (reference sequence). V lost 5 bases and J lost 6; bases outside the gene matches: 10.

This chain joins TRBV19 and TRBJ2-5, with 10 bases matching TRBD2. The CDR3 spans 17 residues. The ends lost 2 bases at V and 4 bases at J; junction bases unmatched: 10. CDR1 is LNHDA, CDR2 SQIVND, per germline (reference sequence). The CDR3 loop reads CASSIILAGEEGETQYF. Written as DNA, the CDR3 is TGTGCCAGTAGTATAATTCTAGCGGGAGAGGAGGGAGAGACCCAGTACTTC.

Comment on this clone: The sample contains more than one DNA sequence encoding this CDR3. The chain joins TRBV28 to TRBJ1-5; no definite D call. V shed 5 bases and J shed 0 bases, with 11 bases lying between them. Germline loops: CDR1 MDHEN, CDR2 SYDVKM. The CDR3 sequence is 15 residues long. The CDR3 reads CASSLPGNSNQPQHF. The CDR3 DNA follows: TGTGCCAGCAGTCTTCCGGGAAATAGCAATCAGCCCCAGCATTTT.

The chain has TRBV11-3 and TRBJ2-3; weak D call: TRBD1 (6 bases). Trimming removed 7 bases at V and 0 bases at J, with 8 bases between. CDR1 and CDR2 (germline): SGHNT, YENEEA. The CDR3 length is 13 residues. The CDR3 nucleotides are TGTGCCAGCATGGGGGCTAGCACAGATACGCAGTATTTT. It yields the protein CASMGASTDTQYF.

The gene calls are TRBV7-2 and TRBJ2-7, with 9 bases matching TRBD1. The J segment lost 2 bases and the V segment lost 4 bases, leaving 3 bases of the junction unmatched. The CDR3 consists of 14 residues. CDR1 is SGHTA, CDR2 FQGNSA, per germline. CDR3 DNA sequence: TGTGCCAGCAGCTCCGGGACAGGGCCCTACGAGCAGTACTTC. It specifies CASSSGTGPYEQYF.

The rearrangement uses TRBV27 and TRBJ1-1, with TRBD1 identical over 7 bases. The ends lost 6 bases at V and 1 base at J; junction bases unmatched: 5. Germline-derived CDR1 and CDR2 are MNHEY and SMNVEV (reference sequence). The CDR3 is 14 amino acids. DNA for the CDR3: TGTGCCAGCAGGACCCGGACAGGGAACACTGAAGCTTTCTTT. This gives the protein CASRTRTGNTEAFF.

This chain joins TRBV5-1 and TRBJ2-1, with TRBD2 matching over 14 bases. J was trimmed by 12 bases and V by 0 bases; bases with no gene match: 8. The germline CDR1 and CDR2 sequences are SGHRS and YFSETQ. The CDR3 has 16 amino acids. CDR3 in amino acids: CASSLVGGLAGVGQFF. The CDR3 DNA follows: TGCGCCAGCAGCTTGGTCGGGGGACTAGCGGGAGTAGGGCAGTTCTTC. The full variable domain, completed using reference TRBV5-1 and TRBJ2-1, is KAGVTQTPRYLIKTRGQQVTLSCSPISGHRSVSWYQQTPGQGLQFLFEYFSETQRNKGNFPGRFSGRQFSNSRSEMNVSTLELGDSALYLCASSLVGGLAGVGQFFGPGTRLTVL.